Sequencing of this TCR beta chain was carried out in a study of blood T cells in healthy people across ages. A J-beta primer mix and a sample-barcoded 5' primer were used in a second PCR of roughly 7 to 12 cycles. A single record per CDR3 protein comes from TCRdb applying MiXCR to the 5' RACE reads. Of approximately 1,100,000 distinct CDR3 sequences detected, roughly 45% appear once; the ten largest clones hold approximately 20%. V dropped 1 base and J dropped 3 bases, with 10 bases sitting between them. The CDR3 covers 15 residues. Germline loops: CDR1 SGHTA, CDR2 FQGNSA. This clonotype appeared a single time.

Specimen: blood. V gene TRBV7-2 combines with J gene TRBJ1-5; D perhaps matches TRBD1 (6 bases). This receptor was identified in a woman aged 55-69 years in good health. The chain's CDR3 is CASSLGGGANQPQHF. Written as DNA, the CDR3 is TGTGCCAGCAGCTTAGGAGGGGGTGCCAATCAGCCCCAGCATTTT. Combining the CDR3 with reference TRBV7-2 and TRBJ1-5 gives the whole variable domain GAGVSQSPSNKVTEKGKDVELRCDPISGHTALYWYRQSLGQGLEFLIYFQGNSAPDKSGLPSDRFSAERTGGSVSTLTIQRTQQEDSAVYLCASSLGGGANQPQHFGDGTRLSIL.